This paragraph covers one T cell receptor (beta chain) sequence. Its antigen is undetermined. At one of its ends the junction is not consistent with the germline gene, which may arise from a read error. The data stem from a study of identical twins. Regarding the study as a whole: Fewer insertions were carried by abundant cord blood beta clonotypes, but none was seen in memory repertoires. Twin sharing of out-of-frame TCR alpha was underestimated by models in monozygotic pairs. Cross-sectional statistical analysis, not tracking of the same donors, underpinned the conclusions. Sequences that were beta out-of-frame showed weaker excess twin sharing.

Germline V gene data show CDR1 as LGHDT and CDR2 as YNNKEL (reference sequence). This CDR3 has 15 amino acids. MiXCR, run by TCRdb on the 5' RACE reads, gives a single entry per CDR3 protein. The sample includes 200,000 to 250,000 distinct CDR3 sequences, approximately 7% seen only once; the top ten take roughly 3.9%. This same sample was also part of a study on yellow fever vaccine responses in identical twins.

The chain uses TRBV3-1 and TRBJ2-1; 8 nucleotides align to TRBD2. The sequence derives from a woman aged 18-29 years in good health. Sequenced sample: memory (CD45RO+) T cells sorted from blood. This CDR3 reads CASTQDGGGWDEQFF. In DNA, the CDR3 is TGTGCCAGCACCCAAGACGGGGGGGGCTGGGATGAGCAGTTCTTC.